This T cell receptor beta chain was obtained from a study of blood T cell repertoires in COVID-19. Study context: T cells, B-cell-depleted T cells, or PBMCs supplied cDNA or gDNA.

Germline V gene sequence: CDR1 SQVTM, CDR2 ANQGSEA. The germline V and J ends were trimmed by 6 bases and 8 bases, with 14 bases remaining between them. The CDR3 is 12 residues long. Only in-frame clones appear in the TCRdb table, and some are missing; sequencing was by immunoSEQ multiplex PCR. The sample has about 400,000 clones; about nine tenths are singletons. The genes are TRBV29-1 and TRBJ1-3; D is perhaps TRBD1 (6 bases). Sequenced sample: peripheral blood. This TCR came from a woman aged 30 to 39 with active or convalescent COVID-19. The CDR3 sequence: CSVAGGGHTIYF. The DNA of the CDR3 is TGCAGCGTCGCCGGGGGGGGGCACACCATATATTTT.